This T cell receptor (beta chain) was identified during a study of T-cell reconstitution after alpha-beta-depleted transplantation in children. The study, taken as a whole, reports: TCRbeta diversity was high at day 60 in some patients (a result of surviving recipient T cells and thymic progenitors). A year had passed since transplant, and T-cell counts and diversity by then came mostly from newly produced T cells. By about two months after transplant, alpha-beta T cells reportedly arose from several hundred graft clones that had expanded.

The sample holds a few counts of this clonotype. Antigen: not known. Trimming took off 0 bases at V and 4 bases at J, with 9 bases between the two ends. This CDR3 contains 14 residues. Germline V gene lookup returns CDR1 SGHRS and CDR2 YFSETQ. As it was prepared, the TCRbeta library received unique molecular identifiers. A single record per CDR3 protein comes from TCRdb applying MiXCR to the PCR reads. Of approximately 980,000 distinct CDR3 sequences in the sample, less than 30% were seen once. The sequence derives from a boy under two years old who had a stem cell transplant for SCID, so the T cells may come from the graft donor. V is TRBV5-1 and J is TRBJ2-3, with D uncertain. The sample was PBMCs, mostly from graft donor cells, taken 360 days after TCRalphabeta/CD19-depleted stem cell transplant. For the CDR3, the DNA is TGCGCCAGCAGCTTGGGTGGTTTCGCAGATACGCAGTATTTT. Amino acids: CASSLGGFADTQYF. Full variable domain (remainder filled in from reference TRBV5-1 and TRBJ2-3): KAGVTQTPRYLIKTRGQQVTLSCSPISGHRSVSWYQQTPGQGLQFLFEYFSETQRNKGNFPGRFSGRQFSNSRSEMNVSTLELGDSALYLCASSLGGFADTQYFGPGTRLTVL.